This T cell receptor beta chain was identified in a study of PD-L1 blockade in urothelial cancer (TCRdb year 2017). In the study overall: Every patient began therapy at some point between 2013 and 2015 and was given atezolizumab 1,200 mg intravenously every 3 weeks. Pretreatment blood TCR-seq was available for 27 to 30 patients, at least one posttreatment blood collection was obtained for approximately 24 patients, and tumor TCR-seq was available for approximately 24 patients. Blood samples gave median yields of around 140,000 T cells and 82,636 unique TCRs, along with a median clonality of 0.080. Progression-free survival longer than 6 months counted as durable clinical benefit, and TCR features were additionally tested against both progression-free and overall survival. About 90% of the roughly 29 patients were males with bladder-origin urothelial cancer, and 18 of 29 reported a prior smoking history. Durable clinical benefit was achieved by nine patients and was not achieved by 20 patients. Blood samples were analyzed 3 weeks after the start of treatment (second dose) and 6 weeks after the start of treatment. An exploratory multi-omic analysis was conducted of the somatic, immune and clinical correlates of response to PD-L1 blockade with atezolizumab in urothelial cancer. Pretreatment tumor samples, along with matched peripheral blood collected serially before and after atezolizumab treatment, underwent TCR sequencing. In the same patients, pretreatment tumors underwent whole exome sequencing and RNA sequencing in addition to TCR sequencing. Patients had an ECOG performance status of 0 or 1 and had received between 0 and 3 prior chemotherapy regimens. The paper as a whole reports these results and caveats: Small sample size (n ≈ 27) and many exploratory analyses mean the results are intended to be hypothesis-generating. Greater expansion of tumor-associated TCR clones in peripheral blood 3 weeks after the start of treatment was observed in patients with durable benefit (n of about 20, p = 0.022). Improved progression-free and overall survival was found to be associated with pretreatment peripheral blood TCR clonality below the median.

The CDR3 measures 20 amino acids from cysteine to phenylalanine. Only the CDR3 portion is preserved as DNA: 60 bases, with reading frame beginning at the first base. The germline V gene sets CDR1 to KGHSH and CDR2 to LQKENI. Unmatched junction bases come to 14, with V trimmed by 2 bases and J by 0 bases. Concerning this clone: The clone's antigen remains unknown. Within one base of it there is no much larger clone, and no base qualities were kept.

Synthetic TCR analog templates were spiked into each PCR to estimate absolute template abundance from read counts. The immunoSEQ assay used bias-controlled V and J gene primers to amplify TCRbeta CDR3 regions from genomic DNA. Sequencing of rearranged TCRbeta segments was performed at approximately 20X coverage. As for how the authors treated the data: Clustering was used to correct sequencing errors, and CDR3s were annotated against IMGT to assign V, D and J genes. Out-of-frame and stop-codon sequences were excluded, and only productive TCRbeta rearrangements were used in downstream analyses. To compute clonality, Shannon entropy was normalized by the log of the number of unique productive sequences and then subtracted from one. Clones differing between time points or between blood and tumor were identified by Fisher's exact test with Benjamini-Hochberg correction at adjusted p below 0.01. Imported from immuneACCESS, the table was reduced by TCRdb to in-frame sequences with V and J called. These copies leave out some clones; in studies compared against another copy, an unresolved V gene accounts for under half, and the cause of the remainder is not known. That table supplies the V and J calls and clone size; D and trimming were determined from the DNA. The sample table contains about 76,000 clones; only one count was recorded for approximately 90% of them. Of the sample, more than 0.85% is held by the ten largest clones.

Explained via the paper, the time point label denotes: peripheral blood 6 weeks after treatment start. The cohort included about 30 patients with locally advanced or metastatic urothelial carcinoma who were treated at Memorial Sloan Kettering on a trial protocol. Peripheral blood mononuclear cells were collected from each patient pretreatment and during treatment, giving between 1 and 8 total time points per patient. The Qiagen DNeasy Blood extraction kit was used to purify genomic DNA from total PBMCs and from tumor samples. PBMCs were collected pretreatment and during treatment, and were isolated and stored as previously described.

This specimen was PBMCs, taken around atezolizumab (anti-PD-L1) treatment. The sequence was obtained from a woman older than 75 with urothelial cancer. The chain uses TRBV18 and TRBJ2-1; 9 bases in the middle match TRBD2. In nucleotide form, the sequence is TGTGCCAGCTCACCAGTGGCGGCGGGAGGGCCCCCCAGCTCCTACAATGAGCAGTTCTTC. It codes for CASSPVAAGGPPSSYNEQFF.